This T cell receptor (beta chain) emerged from a study of T cells in Graves' hyperthyroidism and ophthalmopathy. Study observations and caveats: Ophthalmopathy, which appeared later, was predicted by the model a median about 5.9 months before onset.

A note on this clonotype: Its target is not known.

Those patients with uncontrolled infection, other autoimmune disease, pregnancy or lactation were excluded. The CDR3 regions of TCR beta were amplified from RNA transcripts. HTBI primers were the set used in a first-round RT-PCR of the TCR CDR3. Each CDR3 protein gets one entry after TCRdb re-called the multiplex PCR reads with MiXCR. The sample has 550,000 to 700,000 distinct CDR3 sequences; about half are singletons. Sequencing was performed on peripheral blood or thyroid tissue (not recorded which). This TCR came from an adult woman with Graves' disease, either hyperthyroidism or ophthalmopathy (not recorded which).

CDR3 region: CSAPRLAGVNEQYF. The CDR3 DNA sequence: TGCAGTGCCCCTAGACTAGCGGGAGTAAACGAGCAGTACTTC. V is TRBV20-1 and J is TRBJ2-7; 12 nucleotides agree with TRBD2. The germline gives CDR1 DFQATT, CDR2 SNEGSKA (reference sequence). Trimming at V came to 6 bases and at J to 5 bases, leaving 8 bases not matched to a gene. This CDR3 spans 14 amino acids.